One sample yielded the 7 T cell receptor beta chains listed below, sequenced in a study of T cells in Graves' hyperthyroidism and ophthalmopathy. Amplified TCR beta CDR3 regions derived from RNA transcripts. Using the HTBI primer set, a first-round RT-PCR was run on the TCR CDR3. One entry per CDR3 protein, called by TCRdb with MiXCR from the multiplex PCR reads. The sample records about 570,000 distinct CDR3 sequences, around 45% being singletons. The source material was peripheral blood or thyroid tissue (not recorded which). These receptors were taken from an adult woman with Graves' disease, either hyperthyroidism or ophthalmopathy (not recorded which).

The chain employs TRBV19 and TRBJ1-5; D unresolved. The ends were cut back, 5 bases at V and 12 bases at J, with 17 bases in the middle. CDR1 and CDR2 from the germline V gene are LNHDA and SQIVND (reference sequence). This CDR3 region has 13 residues. CDR3 protein: CASSSPDIWLQHF. The DNA of the CDR3 is TGTGCCAGTAGTTCCCCCGACATCTGGCTCCAGCATTTT.

The chain employs TRBV7-2 and TRBJ1-1; no reliable D call. Germline V gene lookup returns CDR1 SGHTA and CDR2 FQGNSA. The V end lost 1 base, the J end lost 0 bases, and 12 bases lay between the germline ends. This CDR3 contains 16 residues. CDR3 sequence reads: CASSLVPTELNTEAFF. The CDR3 DNA follows: TGTGCCAGCAGCTTAGTGCCCACCGAACTGAACACTGAAGCTTTCTTT.

This chain connects TRBV28 to TRBJ1-2; D remains ambiguous. The CDR3 length is 14 residues. The V end lost 2 bases, the J end lost 3 bases, and 10 bases lay between the germline ends. CDR1 and CDR2 from the germline V gene are MDHEN and SYDVKM. CDR3: CASSLIQNYYGYTF. The CDR3 nucleotides read TGTGCCAGCAGTTTAATTCAGAACTACTATGGCTACACCTTC.

The sample holds one count of this clonotype. V gene TRBV6-6 combines with J gene TRBJ1-1; 9 bases map to TRBD1. Trimming at V came to 0 bases and at J to 7 bases, leaving 3 bases not matched to a gene. There are 14 residues in the CDR3. Per the germline V gene, CDR1 is MNHNY and CDR2 is SVGAGI (reference sequence). The CDR3 DNA sequence: TGTGCCAGCAGTTACTCGAGGGACAGGGATGAAGCTTTCTTT. This translates into CASSYSRDRDEAFF.

J is TRBJ2-5 and V is TRBV7-9; D is possibly TRBD1 (6 bases). V was cut by 5 bases and J by 9 bases, with 19 bases left in between. The CDR3 length is 14 residues. CDR1 and CDR2 from the germline V gene are SEHNR and FQNEAQ (reference sequence). The CDR3 region has the DNA TGTGCCAGCAGCCTCCAGGGGAGCAATCAGCCCCAGTACTTC. Protein: CASSLQGSNQPQYF.

The table lists this clonotype with a count of one. The chain recombines TRBV7-2 with TRBJ1-1, with TRBD1 as a possible D gene (5 bases). Trimming removed 6 bases at V and 5 bases at J, with 13 bases between. The CDR3 is made up of 13 amino acids. Germline CDR1 is SGHTA and CDR2 is FQGNSA. The CDR3 sequence: CASRVGGETEAFF. The CDR3 region has the DNA TGTGCCAGCAGAGTAGGAGGGGAGACTGAAGCTTTCTTT.

This clonotype was recorded many times. The chain employs TRBV13 and TRBJ2-7; D may be TRBD1 (8 bases). The CDR3 has 14 amino acids. V was cut by 6 bases and J by 7 bases, with 19 bases left in between. The germline gives CDR1 PRHDT, CDR2 FYEKMQ (reference sequence). The CDR3 spells CASRKTGGGVEQYF. CDR3 bases: TGTGCCAGCAGAAAAACAGGGGGGGGAGTGGAGCAGTACTTC.